Listed below are T cell receptor beta chains from one sample, sequenced in a study of regulatory T cells in long-lasting Graves disease. TCRdb itself ran the multiplex PCR reads through MiXCR, one entry per CDR3 protein. Altogether 520,000 or so distinct CDR3 sequences are present, about 12% being singletons, with the ten largest covering 8.9%. These data also featured in a second study, about T cells in Graves' hyperthyroidism and ophthalmopathy.

The sample in question was peripheral blood mononuclear cells (PBMCs), obtained at new diagnosis, from a patient treated with antithyroid drugs. The source is a woman between 25 and 40 years old with Graves disease. CDR3s include the opening cysteine and the closing phenylalanine or tryptophan. A D gene is named only where the DNA matches it firmly. The size entry is marked missing in some rows and otherwise reads once, few, many or a size class.

J | D | V | size | CDR3 | DNA
TRBJ1-5 | NA | TRBV6-1 | many | CASSDEPAGGNQPQHF | TGTGCCAGCAGTGATGAACCCGCCGGGGGCAATCAGCCCCAGCATTTT
TRBJ1-1 | TRBD1 | TRBV25-1 | many | CASSESLGQGERYTEAFF | TGTGCCAGCAGTGAATCGCTAGGTCAGGGGGAGAGGTACACTGAAGCTTTCTTT
TRBJ2-1 | NA | TRBV27 | many | CASSFFRDEVYNEQFF | TGTGCCAGCAGTTTTTTCCGGGACGAAGTTTACAATGAGCAGTTCTTC
TRBJ2-7 | TRBD2 | TRBV7-2 | many | CASRLGTSAQGEQYF | TGTGCCAGCAGACTCGGGACTAGCGCCCAGGGGGAGCAGTACTTC
TRBJ2-2 | NA | TRBV25-1 | many | CASSEGDTGELFF | TGTGCCAGCAGTGAGGGGGACACCGGGGAGCTGTTTTTT
TRBJ1-5 | NA | TRBV2 | many | CASSEWGLSNQPQHF | TGTGCCAGCAGTGAATGGGGTCTAAGCAATCAGCCCCAGCATTTT
TRBJ1-3 | NA | TRBV30 | NA | CAWSAPRRGRGNTIYF | TGTGCCTGGAGTGCACCCCGGCGGGGGAGGGGAAACACCATATATTTT
TRBJ1-1 | NA | TRBV28 | few | CASSPHWNTEAFF | TGTGCCAGCAGTCCCCATTGGAACACTGAAGCTTTCTTT
TRBJ1-3 | NA | TRBV19 | many | CASSIRKGMVGNTIYF | TGTGCCAGTAGTATCCGTAAGGGTATGGTTGGAAACACCATATATTTT
TRBJ2-3 | TRBD2 | TRBV5-6 | many | CASSFGPTSGRQNTQYF | TGTGCCAGCAGCTTCGGACCGACTAGCGGGAGACAAAATACGCAGTATTTT
TRBJ1-5 | TRBD1 | TRBV12-3/TRBV12-4 | many | CASRGQGNQPQHF | TGTGCCAGCAGGGGACAGGGCAATCAGCCCCAGCATTTT
TRBJ1-1 | NA | TRBV6-1 | many | CASSERATPGPRTEAFF | TGTGCCAGCAGTGAACGGGCCACCCCTGGCCCCCGCACTGAAGCTTTCTTT
TRBJ2-1 | TRBD2 | TRBV11-2 | few | CASTPPPSGRPYNEQFF | TGTGCCAGCACACCCCCCCCTAGCGGGAGACCTTACAATGAGCAGTTCTTC
TRBJ2-3 | NA | TRBV28 | many | CASSSSGTLVADTQYF | TGTGCCAGCAGTTCCTCCGGGACCTTAGTGGCAGATACGCAGTATTTT
TRBJ2-2 | NA | TRBV12-3/TRBV12-4 | NA | CASGESGELFF | TGTGCCAGCGGAGAGTCCGGGGAGCTGTTTTTT
TRBJ2-1 | NA | TRBV5-1 | few | CASSPRGRAQNEQFF | TGCGCCAGCAGCCCGCGGGGTCGGGCCCAGAATGAGCAGTTCTTC
TRBJ2-5 | TRBD2 | TRBV2 | many | CASSPTSGRGETQYF | TGTGCCAGCAGTCCGACTAGCGGGAGAGGGGAGACCCAGTACTTC
TRBJ2-1 | TRBD2 | TRBV7-9 | NA | CASSTGTSGAYNEQFF | TGTGCCAGCAGCACCGGGACTAGCGGGGCCTACAATGAGCAGTTCTTC
TRBJ2-3 | NA | TRBV20-1 | NA | CSAPTGRTDTQYF | TGCAGTGCTCCAACAGGGCGCACAGATACGCAGTATTTT
TRBJ2-1 | NA | TRBV3-1 | NA | CASRPGRDWDYNEQFF | TGTGCCAGCAGACCCGGAAGGGACTGGGACTACAATGAGCAGTTCTTC
TRBJ2-1 | NA | TRBV7-2 | few | CASSLTSLGVGSYNEQFF | TGTGCCAGCAGCTTAACCAGCTTAGGGGTAGGCTCCTACAATGAGCAGTTCTTC
TRBJ1-2 | NA | TRBV3-1 | many | CASSQSAATHYGYTF | TGTGCCAGCAGCCAATCGGCCGCGACCCACTATGGCTACACCTTC
TRBJ2-7 | TRBD1 | TRBV6-1 | few | CASTRTGGPAYEQYF | TGTGCCAGCACCAGAACAGGGGGCCCAGCCTACGAGCAGTACTTC
TRBJ1-5 | TRBD1 | TRBV28 | many | CASSLRDRYSNQPQHF | TGTGCCAGCAGTCTCCGGGACAGATATAGCAATCAGCCCCAGCATTTT
TRBJ2-3 | NA | TRBV30 | many | CAWTTTDTQYF | TGTGCCTGGACGACAACAGATACGCAGTATTTT
TRBJ1-1 | NA | TRBV30 | few | CAWSIRFAGEAFF | TGTGCCTGGAGTATCAGGTTCGCAGGTGAAGCTTTCTTT
TRBJ2-7 | NA | TRBV28 | many | CASGRDSTIF | TGTGCCAGCGGACGCGACAGCACCATCTTC
TRBJ1-5 | TRBD1 | TRBV20-1 | NA | CSARDIRGAQPQHF | TGCAGTGCTAGAGATATCAGGGGGGCACAGCCCCAGCATTTT
TRBJ2-3 | TRBD2 | TRBV6-2/TRBV6-3 | many | CASKLAGVRTDTQYF | TGTGCCAGTAAACTAGCGGGAGTTCGCACAGATACGCAGTATTTT
TRBJ2-3 | NA | TRBV28 | many | CASSLLVGGASTDTQYF | TGTGCCAGCAGTTTATTAGTTGGCGGCGCTAGCACAGATACGCAGTATTTT
TRBJ1-1 | NA | TRBV4-1 | NA | CASSDPWGQPEAFF | TGCGCCAGCAGCGACCCGTGGGGGCAGCCAGAAGCTTTCTTT
TRBJ2-3 | NA | TRBV15 | few | CATSRRTEVRTDTQYF | TGTGCCACCAGCAGAAGGACAGAGGTTCGCACAGATACGCAGTATTTT
TRBJ1-1 | NA | TRBV7-9 | many | CASSLAMTGEAFF | TGTGCCAGCAGCTTAGCCATGACGGGCGAAGCTTTCTTT
TRBJ2-7 | NA | TRBV11-2 | many | CASSLDIRPYEQYF | TGTGCCAGCAGCTTAGATATTAGACCCTACGAGCAGTACTTC
TRBJ1-1 | TRBD1 | TRBV11-1 | NA | CASSSRDRANTEAFF | TGTGCCAGCAGCTCCCGGGACAGGGCGAACACTGAAGCTTTCTTT
TRBJ2-1 | NA | TRBV5-4 | NA | CASSATFPEQFF | TGTGCCAGCAGCGCGACATTCCCCGAGCAGTTCTTC
TRBJ1-1 | NA | TRBV6-5 | NA | CASSYSPHMNLLNTEAFF | TGTGCCAGCAGCTACTCACCCCACATGAACCTTTTGAACACTGAAGCTTTCTTT
TRBJ2-5 | TRBD2 | TRBV4-2 | NA | CASSLLNSGSYQETQYF | TGTGCCAGCAGCCTTCTAAATAGCGGGAGCTACCAAGAGACCCAGTACTTC
TRBJ2-7 | NA | TRBV6-1 | NA | CASSQSQGREQYF | TGTGCCAGCAGCCAATCTCAGGGGCGCGAGCAGTACTTC
TRBJ2-3 | TRBD1 | TRBV12-3/TRBV12-4 | few | CASSRDRGLDTQYF | TGTGCCAGCAGTCGGGACAGGGGGCTAGATACGCAGTATTTT
TRBJ2-5 | TRBD2 | TRBV2 | many | CASRDLTSGKETQYF | TGTGCCAGCAGGGATTTGACTAGCGGGAAGGAGACCCAGTACTTC
TRBJ2-7 | NA | TRBV19 | many | CASSTSRGAHEQYF | TGTGCCAGTAGTACATCCCGAGGAGCTCACGAGCAGTACTTC
TRBJ2-1 | TRBD2 | TRBV30 | few | CAWRRTSGSYNEQFF | TGTGCCTGGAGAAGAACTAGCGGGAGCTACAATGAGCAGTTCTTC
TRBJ1-6 | NA | TRBV6-5 | many | CASSYSVSRISNSPLHF | TGTGCCAGCAGTTACTCGGTCTCCCGGATCAGTAATTCACCCCTCCACTTT
TRBJ2-1 | TRBD2 | TRBV14 | NA | CASSGSGATYNEQFF | TGTGCCAGCAGCGGTAGCGGGGCCACCTACAATGAGCAGTTCTTC
TRBJ1-1 | NA | TRBV19 | NA | CASSNTIITEAFF | TGTGCCAGTAGTAACACAATTATCACTGAAGCTTTCTTT
TRBJ2-1 | TRBD2 | TRBV5-8 | few | CAVTGARLAGIAYNEQFF | TGTGCCGTAACCGGGGCACGACTAGCGGGAATCGCCTACAATGAGCAGTTCTTC
TRBJ1-1 | NA | TRBV19 | few | CASSILTNTEAFF | TGTGCCAGTAGTATTTTGACGAACACTGAAGCTTTCTTT
TRBJ2-2 | TRBD1 | TRBV6-1 | few | CASSYNRGATGELFF | TGTGCCAGCAGCTATAACAGGGGGGCCACCGGGGAGCTGTTTTTT
TRBJ1-1 | NA | TRBV2 | many | CASSEVGMNTEAFF | TGTGCCAGCAGTGAAGTAGGAATGAACACTGAAGCTTTCTTT
TRBJ2-7 | TRBD2 | TRBV3-1 | many | CASSLTSGPIYEQYF | TGTGCCAGCAGCCTTACTAGCGGACCTATCTACGAGCAGTACTTC
TRBJ1-2 | TRBD1 | TRBV4-1 | many | CASSLMGTDHYGYTF | TGCGCCAGCAGCCTGATGGGGACAGATCACTATGGCTACACCTTC
TRBJ1-1 | TRBD1 | TRBV6-1 | many | CASSRFNRGDTEAFF | TGTGCCAGCAGTCGATTCAACAGGGGGGACACTGAAGCTTTCTTT